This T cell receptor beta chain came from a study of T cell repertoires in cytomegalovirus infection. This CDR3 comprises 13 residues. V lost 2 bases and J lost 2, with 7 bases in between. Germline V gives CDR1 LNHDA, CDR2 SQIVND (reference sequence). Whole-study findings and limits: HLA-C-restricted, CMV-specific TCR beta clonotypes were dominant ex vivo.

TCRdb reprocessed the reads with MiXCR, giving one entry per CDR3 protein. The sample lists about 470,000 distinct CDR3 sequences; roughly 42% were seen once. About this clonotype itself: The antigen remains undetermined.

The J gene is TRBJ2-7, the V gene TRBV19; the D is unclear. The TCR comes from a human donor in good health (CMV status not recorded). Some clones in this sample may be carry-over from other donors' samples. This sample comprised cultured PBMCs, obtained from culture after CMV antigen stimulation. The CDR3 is CASSIQATYEQYF. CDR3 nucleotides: TGTGCCAGTAGTATACAGGCCACCTACGAGCAGTACTTC.